Following are 7 T cell receptor beta chains from one sample sequenced in a study of blood T cell repertoires in COVID-19. Using immunoSEQ multiplex PCR, the repertoire was profiled, and TCRdb retains in-frame clones only, with some absent. The sample comprises about 140,000 clones, 75% to 85% of which are singletons, and around 2.9% rests with the top ten. Sequenced input: peripheral blood. The origin of the receptors is a man aged 45 to 65 with acute or convalescent COVID-19.

This clone appeared a few times. The V call is TRBV6-6, the J call TRBJ1-2; no reliable D call. Germline CDR1 reads MNHNY; CDR2 reads SVGAGI (reference sequence). CDR3 length: 16 amino acids. With 6 bases removed from V and 0 bases from J, the gap between germline ends came to 17 bases. The CDR3 nucleotides are TGTGCCAGCAGCTTTCCCGGAGCGAAAACTAACTATGGCTACACCTTC. Amino acids: CASSFPGAKTNYGYTF.

The V gene is TRBV3-1 (or the pseudogene TRBV3-2), the J gene TRBJ1-2, with D perhaps matching TRBD1 (6 bases). This CDR3 has 14 amino acids. V was cut by 5 bases and J by 2 bases, with 12 bases left in between. Germline V gene sequence: CDR1 LGHDT, CDR2 YNNKEL (reference sequence). CDR3 amino acids: CASSSRQENYGYTF. The CDR3 DNA follows: TGTGCCAGCAGCTCAAGACAGGAAAACTATGGCTACACCTTC.

The chain links TRBV6-2 or TRBV6-3 to TRBJ1-5; 7 bases are shared with TRBD1. Trimming took 2 bases from V and 0 from J; bases not matched to a gene: 7. Germline lookup yields CDR1 MNHEY and CDR2 SVGEGT. This CDR3 is built from 17 residues. The DNA of the CDR3 is TGTGCCAGCAGTTACAGGGGGACAGCAAATAGCAATCAGCCCCAGCATTTT. Amino acids: CASSYRGTANSNQPQHF.

This clone was found a few times. V gene TRBV7-6 combines with J gene TRBJ2-7, with 8 bases that match TRBD2. The CDR3 runs 13 residues. Germline V gene data show CDR1 as SGHVS and CDR2 as FNYEAQ. V was pared by 5 bases and J by 4 bases, with 4 bases of the junction left unmatched. The DNA of the CDR3 is TGTGCCAGCAGCCAGCGGGAGTCTTACGAGCAGTACTTC. It yields the protein CASSQRESYEQYF.

The chain uses TRBV4-1 and TRBJ1-2; tentative D call: TRBD1 (6 bases). The V and J ends lost 2 bases and 4 bases respectively, with 8 bases between them. The V gene's germline CDR1 is MGHRA and CDR2 YSYEKL. This CDR3 contains 13 residues. In nucleotides, the CDR3 is TGCGCCAGCAGCCAAACGGACAGCTATGGCTACACCTTC. Translated, it gives CASSQTDSYGYTF.

J is TRBJ2-2 and V is TRBV7-8; tentative D call: TRBD1 (6 bases). The CDR3 has 15 residues. CDR1 and CDR2 (germline): SGHVS, FQNEAQ. V was clipped by 3 bases and J by 4 bases, with 12 bases between them. For the CDR3, the DNA is TGTGCCAGCAGCTTTGCGGACAGATTCACCGGGGAGCTGTTTTTT. Its protein product is CASSFADRFTGELFF.

This clone was detected only a few times. The CDR3 DNA sequence: TGTGCCAGCAGCGTAGGGCCGAGCGGGGGGGCCTACGAGCAGTACTTC. Its translation is CASSVGPSGGAYEQYF. V gene TRBV7-2 combines with J gene TRBJ2-7; 10 nucleotides agree with TRBD2. V was pared by 5 bases and J by 2 bases, with 9 bases of the junction left unmatched. CDR1 is SGHTA, CDR2 FQGNSA, per germline. This CDR3 spans 16 amino acids.